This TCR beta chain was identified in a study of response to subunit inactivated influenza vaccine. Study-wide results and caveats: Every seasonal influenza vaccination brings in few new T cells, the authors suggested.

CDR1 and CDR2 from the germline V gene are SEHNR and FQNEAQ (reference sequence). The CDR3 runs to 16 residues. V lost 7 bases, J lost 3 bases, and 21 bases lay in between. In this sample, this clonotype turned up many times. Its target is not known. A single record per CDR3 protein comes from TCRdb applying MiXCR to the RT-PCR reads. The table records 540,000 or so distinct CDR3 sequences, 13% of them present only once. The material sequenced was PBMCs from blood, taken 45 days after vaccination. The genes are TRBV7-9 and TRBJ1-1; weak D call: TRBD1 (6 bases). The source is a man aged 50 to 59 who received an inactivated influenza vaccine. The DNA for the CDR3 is TGTGCCAGCACCATAGAACAGGGCACGAGGGACACTGAAGCTTTCTTT. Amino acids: CASTIEQGTRDTEAFF.